This record looks at one TCR beta chain sequence and its context. The antigen is unknown. The sample comes from a study of radiotherapy plus CTLA-4 blockade in lung cancer. Study-wide context: There were objective responses in 15% to 20% of patients, and around 32% had disease control.

Overall study results and limits: In blood, tumor-derived TCR clones expanded after radiotherapy plus ipilimumab. Best predicting response, reportedly, were early blood T cell clone dynamics, with interferon-beta.

The CDR3 consists of 13 residues. V lost 10 bases to trimming and J lost 2 bases, with 14 bases between them. Germline V gene sequence: CDR1 MNHEY, CDR2 SVGAGI. Sequenced by immunoSEQ multiplex PCR; TCRdb stores in-frame clones only, minus some. This table has 30,000 to 35,000 clones, about 72% appearing once. The TCR sequence derives from a human donor with non-small cell lung cancer who had stable disease on radiotherapy plus ipilimumab. The sequencing here drew on peripheral blood, taken from a patient treated with radiotherapy plus ipilimumab. The chain carries TRBV6-5 and TRBJ1-1; no reliable D call. The CDR3 loop is CATSNFPNTEAFF. CDR3 DNA: TGTGCCACCTCGAACTTCCCTAACACTGAAGCTTTCTTT.